The clone carrying this T cell receptor beta chain was counted once. Its antigen remains unknown. Profiled with immunoSEQ multiplex PCR; TCRdb holds only in-frame clones, not every one. Of some 50,000 clones listed, 81% are singletons. The sample belongs to a study of T cells in localized non-small cell lung cancer. Study results and caveats: Clonality peaked in uninvolved adjacent lung rather than tumor. Patients showing higher blood T cell density tended to see longer overall survival.

The CDR3 loop spans 12 amino acids. The V gene lost 8 bases and the J gene lost 2 bases, with 9 bases spanning the gap. Germline V CDR1 and CDR2: SNHLY, FYNNEI. V gene TRBV2 combines with J gene TRBJ2-5, with D unresolved. This specimen was peripheral blood mononuclear cells, taken before any cancer treatment. This clonotype originated in a man aged 40-75 years with stage III lung adenocarcinoma. CDR3 nucleotide sequence: TGTGCCAGCGGGATCTCTCAAGAGACCCAGTACTTC. Protein product: CASGISQETQYF.